The clone carrying this T cell receptor beta chain was counted between two and nine times. Its cognate antigen is unknown. This entry is derived from a study of regulatory T cells in long-lasting Graves disease. TCR beta libraries were built with iRepertoire HTBI primers and Arm-PCR of CDR3 regions. TCRdb ran MiXCR on the multiplex PCR reads and lists one entry per CDR3 protein. The profile shows around 460,000 distinct CDR3 sequences, about 22% of them singletons. This CDR3 is 16 amino acids long. The germline CDR1 and CDR2 sequences are MRHNA and SNTAGT. The trim removed 5 bases at V and 5 bases at J, leaving 9 bases unmatched. Time point reported: persistent/refractory GD, antithyroid drugs over 5 years with positive TRAb. There was RNA extracted from PBMCs, and the TCR library was made from it. Study conclusions and caveats: Persistent disease samples used TRBV28, TRBJ1-2 and TRBJ2-5 preferentially. Limited samples may have lowered accuracy. Study of thyroid tissue was not done, with only peripheral blood studied.

This sequence was found in a female donor with Graves disease. Sequencing was performed on peripheral blood mononuclear cells (PBMCs), taken when the disease was refractory, from a patient treated with antithyroid drugs. The rearrangement joins TRBV6-4 to TRBJ2-2; 9 bases are shared with TRBD1. The CDR3 loop is CASSYFWTGETGELFF. In DNA, the CDR3 is TGTGCCAGCAGTTACTTCTGGACAGGGGAAACCGGGGAGCTGTTTTTT.